This entry lists 2 T cell receptor beta chains sequenced from one sample in a study of CD8 T cells in ankylosing spondylitis. TCRdb ran MiXCR on the 5' RACE reads and lists one entry per CDR3 protein. The sample records approximately 180,000 distinct CDR3 sequences, roughly 20% being singletons. Sequenced input: blood, either unsorted or a sorted T cell fraction (not recorded which). The receptors here all came from a male donor aged 10 to 30 with ankylosing spondylitis or in good health (not recorded which).

In its sample, this clonotype was seen many times. The chain carries TRBV10-3 and TRBJ2-5; 7 bases line up with TRBD1. Losses at the gene ends were 6 bases for V and 5 bases for J; bases not matched to a gene: 6. The germline CDR1 and CDR2 sequences are ENHRY and SYGVKD. The CDR3 sequence is 13 residues long. The CDR3 DNA is TGTGCCATCAGGCAAGGGGGCGGGGAGACCCAGTACTTC. The encoded protein is CAIRQGGGETQYF.

This clonotype was seen many times. The chain has TRBV5-1 and TRBJ2-2; no clear D gene. Germline V lookup: CDR1 SGHRS, CDR2 YFSETQ. The length of the CDR3 is 16 residues. The V gene lost 2 bases and the J gene lost 4 bases, with 15 bases spanning the gap. The CDR3 sequence is CASSFRTIEPTGELFF. The CDR3, as DNA: TGCGCCAGCAGCTTCCGGACCATCGAACCCACCGGGGAGCTGTTTTTT.